The source of this T cell receptor beta chain is a study of blood T cell repertoires in COVID-19. Looking at the study overall: Collection of acute and convalescent COVID-19 samples took place in the United States, Italy and Spain. Sources were T cells, B-cell-depleted T cells, or PBMCs; the material itself was cDNA or gDNA.

Methods used by the authors: Amplifying reference gene primers gave estimates of nucleated cell counts. The method was immunoSEQ multiplex PCR; TCRdb's version includes in-frame clones alone and lacks a portion of them. V and J calls and clone size follow that table, whereas D and trimming were derived from the DNA. The sample holds about 100,000 clones; around 90% are singletons and the top ten take approximately 5.1%. Material for sequencing was peripheral blood. The sequence derives from a man aged 65 to 79 with acute or convalescent COVID-19.

In DNA, the CDR3 is TGTGCCAGCAGTTTTGAGGGGGCCGTCACTGAAGCTTTCTTT. Protein product: CASSFEGAVTEAFF. The J gene is TRBJ1-1, the V gene TRBV28; 7 nucleotides align to TRBD1. The CDR3 is made up of 14 amino acids. From germline, CDR1 is MDHEN and CDR2 SYDVKM. V lost 3 bases and J lost 4; bases outside the gene matches: 5.